Presented here are 14 T cell receptor beta chains from one specimen sequenced in a study of blood T cells in healthy people across ages. Alongside a J-beta primer mix, a sample-barcoded 5' primer served in a second PCR lasting about 7 to 11 cycles. TCRdb used MiXCR to reprocess the 5' RACE reads, holding one entry per CDR3 protein. Of over a million distinct CDR3 sequences in the sample, roughly 24% were seen once. The same data also went into a second study, on T cells of mothers and their children.

Specimen: blood. The origin of the receptors is a girl aged 2-15 years in good health.

V is TRBV12-3 or TRBV12-4 and J is TRBJ2-5; D ambiguous. The CDR3 is 8 amino acids. Trimming removed 7 bases at V and 13 bases at J, with 7 bases between. CDR3 bases: TGTGCCAGCACCAAGCGGTACTTC. Translating gives CASTKRYF.

This chain links TRBV12-3 or TRBV12-4 with TRBJ2-5, with 7 bases matching TRBD1. The better agreement between TRBJ2-7 and the DNA end casts doubt on the J call. The CDR3 is made up of 14 amino acids. This CDR3 reads CASRAGTETYEQYF. The CDR3, as DNA: TGTGCCAGCAGGGCCGGGACAGAGACCTACGAGCAGTACTTC.

This rearrangement joins TRBV19 to TRBJ2-2, with 8 bases lining up with TRBD1. Trimming removed 5 bases from V and 7 bases from J; junction bases left unmatched: 6. Per germline, CDR1 LNHDA and CDR2 SQIVND (reference sequence). This CDR3 spans 14 amino acids. The CDR3 sequence: CASSLTGVNGELFF. Here the CDR3 DNA reads TGTGCCAGTAGTTTGACAGGGGTGAACGGGGAGCTGTTTTTT.

This clonotype has more than one count but fewer than ten. The chain links TRBV29-1 to TRBJ2-1, with 12 bases that match TRBD2. The CDR3 has 16 residues. V trimming: 4 bases; J trimming: 3 bases; junction bases outside the gene matches: 7. Germline values: CDR1 SQVTM, CDR2 ANQGSEA. Here the CDR3 DNA reads TGCAGCGTTGTCAGGACTAGCGGGAAACGCTACAATGAGCAGTTCTTC. Encoded protein: CSVVRTSGKRYNEQFF.

This clonotype came up a few times. This chain joins TRBV28 and TRBJ1-6; 7 positions match TRBD1. The junction had 6 bases not matched to a gene; V was cut back by 6 bases and J by 7 bases. The V gene's germline CDR1 is MDHEN and CDR2 SYDVKM. This CDR3 is 14 amino acids long. Here the CDR3 DNA reads TGTGCCAGCAGGAGTACAGGGGACAATTCACCCCTCCACTTT. Its translation: CASRSTGDNSPLHF.

V is TRBV19 and J is TRBJ1-1, with unresolved D. The CDR3 has 14 amino acids. V lost 5 bases and J lost 5, with 15 bases in between. CDR1 LNHDA and CDR2 SQIVND come from the germline V gene (reference sequence). The CDR3 is CASSRIPTETEAFF. DNA for the CDR3: TGTGCCAGTAGTCGTATCCCGACGGAGACTGAAGCTTTCTTT.

V is TRBV27 and J is TRBJ2-7; possible D gene TRBD1, 6 bases. Germline V gene data show CDR1 as MNHEY and CDR2 as SMNVEV (reference sequence). The CDR3 consists of 12 residues. V was pared by 5 bases and J by 4 bases, with 9 bases between. CDR3 residues: CASSDRTYEQYF. The CDR3 DNA reads TGTGCCAGCAGTGACAGGACTTACGAGCAGTACTTC.

The chain carries TRBV7-2 and TRBJ1-4; unclear D gene. V gave up 5 bases and J gave up 3 bases, with 13 bases separating them. The CDR3 sequence is 15 residues long. Looked up from germline, CDR1 is SGHTA and CDR2 is FQGNSA. The CDR3 reads CASSPKWGANEKLFF. DNA for the CDR3: TGTGCCAGCAGCCCAAAGTGGGGTGCTAATGAAAAACTGTTTTTT. Based on the CDR3 plus reference TRBV7-2 and TRBJ1-4, the full variable domain is GAGVSQSPSNKVTEKGKDVELRCDPISGHTALYWYRQSLGQGLEFLIYFQGNSAPDKSGLPSDRFSAERTGGSVSTLTIQRTQQEDSAVYLCASSPKWGANEKLFFGSGTQLSVL.

This clonotype came up a few times. The chain uses TRBV6-2 or TRBV6-3 and TRBJ1-2; possible D gene TRBD1, 5 bases. Trimming pared 2 bases from V and 8 bases from J, leaving 12 bases between. Looked up from germline, CDR1 is MNHEY and CDR2 is SVGEGT. This CDR3 has 13 residues. The CDR3 reads CASSYIQGDGYTF. CDR3 DNA sequence: TGTGCCAGCAGTTACATCCAGGGTGACGGCTACACCTTC.

This chain links TRBV3-1 with TRBJ1-1; D might be TRBD1 (5 bases). The V end lost 4 bases, the J end lost 0 bases, and 21 bases lay between the germline ends. This CDR3 has 18 amino acids. Looked up from germline, CDR1 is LGHDT and CDR2 is YNNKEL (reference sequence). This chain's CDR3 is CASSPHLVRGTMNTEAFF. The CDR3 coding sequence is TGTGCCAGCAGCCCACACCTTGTGCGGGGCACAATGAACACTGAAGCTTTCTTT.

The rearrangement links TRBV14 to TRBJ2-6; D unresolved. Trimming removed 7 bases from V and 3 bases from J, with 10 bases in between. The CDR3 is 14 amino acids. Per the germline V gene, CDR1 is SGHDN and CDR2 is FVKESK. Written as DNA, the CDR3 is TGTGCCAGCAACCAGTGGGGTGGGGCCAACGTCCTGACTTTC. Translation gives CASNQWGGANVLTF.

The chain employs TRBV28 and TRBJ2-7; 7 nucleotides agree with TRBD1. V shed 2 bases and J 0 bases; nucleotides not matched to a gene: 4. CDR1 and CDR2 from the germline V gene are MDHEN and SYDVKM. The CDR3 contains 15 residues. The CDR3 DNA reads as TGTGCCAGCAGTTTAGCCGGGACAGTCTCCTACGAGCAGTACTTC. Amino acid sequence: CASSLAGTVSYEQYF.

The chain combines TRBV28 with TRBJ2-5; D is tentatively TRBD1 or TRBD2 (5 bases each). This CDR3 has 15 amino acids. V lost 5 bases and J lost 4, with 17 bases in between. Germline V gives CDR1 MDHEN, CDR2 SYDVKM. The CDR3 protein is CASSPAPHGGETQYF. The CDR3 DNA follows: TGTGCCAGCAGTCCAGCCCCACATGGGGGAGAGACCCAGTACTTC.

This clonotype was seen a few times. This rearrangement joins TRBV6-5 to TRBJ1-2; D call uncertain. The CDR3 is made up of 13 amino acids. V was trimmed by 0 bases and J by 6 bases, leaving 8 bases between them. Germline V gene data show CDR1 as MNHEY and CDR2 as SVGAGI. CDR3 DNA sequence: TGTGCCAGCAGTTACTCGGCAGGCAATGGCTACACCTTC. This translates into CASSYSAGNGYTF.